This T cell receptor (beta chain) is from a study of regulatory T cells in long-lasting Graves disease. Germline V lookup: CDR1 SGHRS, CDR2 YFSETQ. This CDR3 is 18 amino acids long. Germline trimming cut 1 base from V and 0 bases from J; bases unmatched to any gene: 7. With iRepertoire HTBI primers and Arm-PCR of CDR3 regions, TCR beta libraries were built. TCRdb re-analysed the multiplex PCR reads in MiXCR, keeping a single row per CDR3 protein. The sample lists a few hundred thousand distinct CDR3 sequences; 20% to 25% were seen once. Time point given: persistent/refractory GD, antithyroid drugs over 5 years with positive TRAb. PBMCs were the source of the RNA used for TCR sequencing.

The sequenced sample was peripheral blood mononuclear cells (PBMCs), obtained when the disease was refractory, from a patient treated with antithyroid drugs. The rearrangement uses TRBV5-1 and TRBJ2-6, with 7 bases that match TRBD2. This receptor was identified in a female donor with Graves disease. The CDR3 bases are TGCGCCAGCAGCTTGTTCGCGGGAGCATACTCTGGGGCCAACGTCCTGACTTTC. Translating gives CASSLFAGAYSGANVLTF.